The 27 T cell receptor beta chains given below trace back to one sample, sequenced in a study of blood T cell repertoires in COVID-19. Using immunoSEQ multiplex PCR, the repertoire was profiled, and TCRdb retains in-frame clones only, with some absent. Counted here are some 270,000 clones, 70% to 85% occurring once; the ten biggest clones make up 0.7% to 0.9%. The source material was peripheral blood. The origin of the receptors is a human donor with COVID-19, enrolled during active disease. The donor label of this sample is uncertain.

The J gene is TRBJ1-1, the V gene TRBV19; maybe TRBD1 (5 bases). Trimming shortened V by 3 bases and J by 4 bases, and 15 bases separated the two germline ends. The CDR3 loop spans 15 amino acids. From germline, CDR1 is LNHDA and CDR2 SQIVND (reference sequence). CDR3 in amino acids: CASSMGGILFTEAFF. DNA of the CDR3: TGTGCCAGTAGTATGGGGGGAATATTATTCACTGAAGCTTTCTTT.

This clone was recorded a few times. The gene calls are TRBV3-1 (or the pseudogene TRBV3-2) and TRBJ1-5; TRBD1 matches at 7 bases. Germline V gene data show CDR1 as LGHDT and CDR2 as YNNKEL (reference sequence). The CDR3 covers 13 residues. The trim removed 1 base at V and 10 bases at J, leaving 4 bases unmatched. The CDR3 coding sequence is TGTGCCAGCAGCCAAGTGAGACAGGGACCCCAGCATTTT. Its protein product is CASSQVRQGPQHF.

The chain has TRBV29-1 and TRBJ1-6; 9 positions match TRBD1. The CDR3 is made up of 14 amino acids. Per the germline V gene, CDR1 is SQVTM and CDR2 is ANQGSEA. The V segment lost 4 bases and the J segment 6 bases; nucleotides outside the gene matches: 4. The CDR3 loop is CSVAGQGSNSPLHF. The CDR3 nucleotides read TGCAGCGTTGCGGGACAGGGCTCTAATTCACCCCTCCACTTT.

In its sample, this clone was seen once. This chain uses TRBV7-9 with TRBJ1-2, with D hard to call. The CDR3 extends over 13 amino acids. Germline CDR1 is SEHNR and CDR2 is FQNEAQ (reference sequence). V lost 0 bases and J 4 bases, leaving 6 bases between the germline ends. CDR3 nucleotide sequence: TGTGCCAGCAGCTTAGCGGTGGCCTATGGCTACACCTTC. Its translation is CASSLAVAYGYTF. Together with reference TRBV7-9 and TRBJ1-2, the CDR3 gives the full variable domain: DTGVSQNPRHKITKRGQNVTFRCDPISEHNRLYWYRQTLGQGPEFLTYFQNEAQLEKSRLLSDRFSAERPKGSFSTLEIQRTEQGDSAMYLCASSLAVAYGYTFGSGTRLTVV.

V gene TRBV19 combines with J gene TRBJ1-1, with D possibly TRBD1 on 6 matching bases. Germline assignment: CDR1 LNHDA and CDR2 SQIVND (reference sequence). V was clipped by 1 base and J by 0 bases, with 12 bases between them. The CDR3 extends over 16 amino acids. CDR3 sequence (DNA): TGTGCCAGTAGTATAGGCCTGACAGGATTGAACACTGAAGCTTTCTTT. Protein: CASSIGLTGLNTEAFF.

V and J are TRBV19 and TRBJ2-2; D is perhaps TRBD2 (5 bases). The CDR3 sequence is 14 residues long. The V gene's germline CDR1 is LNHDA and CDR2 SQIVND (reference sequence). The V end lost 5 bases, the J end lost 3 bases, and 10 bases lay between the germline ends. DNA for the CDR3: TGTGCCAGTAGTGTTAGCGTGGACACCGGGGAGCTGTTTTTT. This codes for CASSVSVDTGELFF.

The chain is built from TRBV3-1 (or the pseudogene TRBV3-2) and TRBJ1-5; perhaps TRBD1 as D (5 bases). Deletions cut 3 bases from V and 5 bases from J, with 14 bases between. The germline gives CDR1 LGHDT, CDR2 YNNKEL (reference sequence). The CDR3 is made up of 15 amino acids. The CDR3 bases are TGTGCCAGCAGCCAGGGATGGAGGGGCGATCAGCCCCAGCATTTT. It translates to CASSQGWRGDQPQHF.

The genes are TRBV30 and TRBJ2-5; perhaps TRBD2 as D (6 bases). The length of the CDR3 is 13 residues. In germline, CDR1 is GTSNPN, CDR2 SVGIG (reference sequence). Trimming took off 4 bases at V and 3 bases at J, with 12 bases between the two ends. The CDR3 DNA reads as TGTGCCTGGAAAAGGGACTTTGAAGAGACCCAGTACTTC. It translates to CAWKRDFEETQYF.

This rearrangement joins TRBV11-3 to TRBJ2-5, with D perhaps TRBD2 (5 bases). Germline V lookup: CDR1 SGHNT, CDR2 YENEEA. V lost 1 base and J 5 bases, leaving 14 bases between the germline ends. This CDR3 contains 15 residues. The CDR3 sequence: CASSLGRYTGETQYF. The CDR3 DNA reads as TGTGCCAGCAGCTTAGGGCGGTACACGGGGGAGACCCAGTACTTC.

The chain has TRBV6-5 and TRBJ2-5; 7 bases line up with TRBD1. CDR3 length equals 13 residues. CDR1 is MNHEY, CDR2 SVGAGI, per germline. V shed 6 bases, J shed 1 base, and the junction held 2 bases outside the gene matches. CDR3 amino acids: CASRTGIQETQYF. The CDR3 region has the DNA TGTGCCAGCAGGACAGGGATCCAAGAGACCCAGTACTTC.

This sequence joins TRBV9 and TRBJ1-1; 8 positions match TRBD1. V lost 0 bases to trimming and J lost 4 bases; unmatched junction nucleotides: 8. The germline V gene has CDR1 SGDLS and CDR2 YYNGEE. The CDR3 is 16 residues long. CDR3 region: CASSVEAGGEGTEAFF. Written as DNA, the CDR3 is TGTGCCAGCAGCGTAGAGGCAGGGGGCGAGGGCACTGAAGCTTTCTTT.

V is TRBV9 and J is TRBJ2-1; D is perhaps TRBD2 (5 bases). The CDR3 contains 16 residues. V shed 0 bases and J shed 1 base, with 11 bases lying between them. Germline V gene sequence: CDR1 SGDLS, CDR2 YYNGEE. CDR3 in amino acids: CASSVAVAMSYNEQFF. In nucleotides, the CDR3 is TGTGCCAGCAGCGTAGCTGTAGCGATGTCCTACAATGAGCAGTTCTTC.

The J gene is TRBJ2-6, the V gene TRBV28; maybe TRBD1 (6 bases). The germline gives CDR1 MDHEN, CDR2 SYDVKM. Trimming stripped 4 bases from V and 2 bases from J, with 9 bases between. The CDR3 runs to 15 residues. For the CDR3, the DNA is TGTGCCAGCAGTTCCTCAGGGGCTGGGGCCAACGTCCTGACTTTC. Protein: CASSSSGAGANVLTF. The entire variable domain, with the rest obtained from reference TRBV28 and TRBJ2-6, is as follows: DVKVTQSSRYLVKRTGEKVFLECVQDMDHENMFWYRQDPGLGLRLIYFSYDVKMKEKGDIPEGYSVSREKKERFSLILESASTNQTSMYLCASSSSGAGANVLTFGAGSRLTVL.

This rearrangement joins TRBV21-1 to TRBJ1-4. TRBV21-1 is reported as a pseudogene. CDR3 size: 17 residues. The CDR3 sequence: CASSNGEGGKSNEKLFF. In nucleotides, the CDR3 is TGTGCCAGCAGCAACGGGGAGGGTGGGAAGTCTAATGAAAAACTGTTTTTT.

This chain links TRBV20-1 with TRBJ2-7; no reliable D call. Trimming took 3 bases from V and 2 from J, leaving 11 bases between them. This CDR3 is built from 13 residues. Looked up from germline, CDR1 is DFQATT and CDR2 is SNEGSKA (reference sequence). For the CDR3, the DNA is TGCAGTGCTAGTGAGGCGGTAACCTACGAGCAGTACTTC. It translates to CSASEAVTYEQYF.

CDR3 sequence reads: CASSLDRGIGEAFF. The CDR3 nucleotides read TGTGCCAGCAGCCTAGACAGGGGAATAGGTGAAGCTTTCTTT. The rearrangement uses TRBV4-2 and TRBJ1-1; 8 bases fit TRBD1. This CDR3 is built from 14 residues. The trim removed 4 bases at V and 7 bases at J, leaving 8 bases unmatched. Germline CDR1 and CDR2: LGHNA and YNFKEQ.

The V gene is TRBV5-5, the J gene TRBJ2-7, with D maybe TRBD1 (6 bases). In germline, CDR1 is SGHKS, CDR2 YYEKEE (reference sequence). Deletions cut 3 bases from V and 4 bases from J, with 14 bases between. The length of the CDR3 is 14 residues. In DNA, the CDR3 is TGTGCCAGCAGCTGGGAAGGACAGAGGTACGAGCAGTACTTC. Residues: CASSWEGQRYEQYF.

The genes are TRBV24-1 and TRBJ2-3, with 8 nucleotides matching TRBD1. V lost 4 bases and J lost 1; bases outside the gene matches: 9. The CDR3 runs 17 residues. Germline loops: CDR1 KGHDR, CDR2 SFDVKD. The CDR3 protein is CATSEGDRGPRTDTQYF. CDR3 DNA: TGTGCCACCAGTGAGGGCGACAGGGGCCCCCGCACAGATACGCAGTATTTT.

The chain is built from TRBV19 and TRBJ1-2, with TRBD1 matching 7 bases. Trimming at V came to 1 base and at J to 8 bases, leaving 4 bases not matched to a gene. There are 13 residues in the CDR3. Per germline, CDR1 LNHDA and CDR2 SQIVND (reference sequence). CDR3 amino acids: CASSIGRDSGYTF. The CDR3 DNA sequence: TGTGCCAGTAGTATAGGCAGGGACAGCGGCTACACCTTC.

The DNA of the CDR3 is TGCGCCAGCAGCCAAGTAGGAGACAGTAACTATGGCTACACCTTC. It translates to CASSQVGDSNYGYTF. The chain joins TRBV4-1 to TRBJ1-2; weak D call: TRBD1 (5 bases). CDR1 MGHRA and CDR2 YSYEKL come from the germline V gene. There are 15 residues in the CDR3. V was clipped by 1 base and J by 1 base, with 10 bases between them.

This rearrangement joins TRBV18 to TRBJ1-6; unclear D gene. V lost 2 bases and J lost 13, with 18 bases in between. Germline loops: CDR1 KGHSH, CDR2 LQKENI. The CDR3 has 15 residues. The CDR3, as DNA: TGTGCCAGCTCACCAAACCCGACTGCCGTGTGGCCCCTCCACTTT. It translates to CASSPNPTAVWPLHF.

This clone occurred once. The chain carries TRBV6-5 and TRBJ2-2; 7 bases align to TRBD2. With V trimmed by 6 bases and J by 0 bases, 1 base remained unmatched. This CDR3 contains 14 residues. Germline V gene lookup returns CDR1 MNHEY and CDR2 SVGAGI. In DNA, the CDR3 is TGTGCCAGCAGGCGGGAGACGAACACCGGGGAGCTGTTTTTT. Its protein product is CASRRETNTGELFF.

The chain recombines TRBV27 with TRBJ2-3, with 8 bases fitting TRBD1. The CDR3 spans 16 residues. V dropped 4 bases and J dropped 3; count of bases not matched to a gene: 9. Per germline, CDR1 MNHEY and CDR2 SMNVEV (reference sequence). The CDR3 nucleotides read TGTGCCAGCAGTTCCCTCCGGGACAGGAGGACAGATACGCAGTATTTT. Its translation is CASSSLRDRRTDTQYF.

This rearrangement joins TRBV5-4 to TRBJ2-7; the D gene is possibly TRBD1 (5 bases). The CDR3 sequence is 14 residues long. The germline V and J ends were trimmed by 0 bases and 0 bases, with 7 bases remaining between them. Germline loops: CDR1 SGHNT, CDR2 YYREEE (reference sequence). This chain's CDR3 is CASSLAGISYEQYF. The CDR3 DNA follows: TGTGCCAGCAGCTTGGCAGGGATCTCCTACGAGCAGTACTTC.

The V gene is TRBV6-5, the J gene TRBJ1-1; perhaps TRBD1 as D (6 bases). Germline CDR1 and CDR2: MNHEY and SVGAGI. V lost 0 bases and J lost 0, with 11 bases in between. The CDR3 spans 16 residues. The CDR3 DNA sequence: TGTGCCAGCAGTTACTCGCAGGGGTTCATGAACACTGAAGCTTTCTTT. Protein product: CASSYSQGFMNTEAFF.

The V gene is TRBV7-8, the J gene TRBJ1-5, with TRBD1 matching 9 bases. Per the germline V gene, CDR1 is SGHVS and CDR2 is FQNEAQ. This CDR3 spans 13 amino acids. V shed 5 bases, J shed 5 bases, and the junction held 1 base outside the gene matches. CDR3 DNA: TGTGCCAGCAGCGGGACAGGGTATCAGCCCCAGCATTTT. Its translation is CASSGTGYQPQHF.

The gene calls are TRBV30 and TRBJ1-5; tentative D call: TRBD1 (6 bases). Germline values: CDR1 GTSNPN, CDR2 SVGIG (reference sequence). CDR3 length equals 13 residues. Trimming left V 5 bases short and J 6 bases short, with 14 bases between. The CDR3 loop is CAWQQGGGQPQHF. The CDR3 DNA reads as TGTGCCTGGCAACAGGGAGGGGGTCAGCCCCAGCATTTT.